The sequence of this T cell receptor beta chain was determined in a study of CD8+ T cells in alopecia areata. Treatment denoted: oral pan-JAK inhibitor, 5-10 mg twice daily. Concerning this clone itself: No antigen is known for it.

Extracted RNA was reverse transcribed, and the resulting cDNA served as sequencing template. Generated by immunoSEQ multiplex PCR, the TCRdb table keeps only in-frame clones and is missing some. The sample holds under 150,000 clones, 65% to 90% seen once. This CDR3 contains 13 residues. Whole-study findings and limits: In patients, TCRs were shared less clearly than in mice, and HLA may possibly be involved.

The sequence came from a human donor with alopecia areata. The V gene is TRBV21-1, the J gene TRBJ2-5; the table's TRBD2 call for D was not verified on the DNA. TRBV21-1 is noted as a pseudogene. The starting material was CD8+ T cells sorted from blood, obtained at week 4, from a patient treated with tofacitinib. The chain's CDR3 is CASVAAGVETQYF. CDR3 sequence (DNA): TGTGCCAGCGTCGCCGCGGGGGTTGAGACCCAGTACTTC.